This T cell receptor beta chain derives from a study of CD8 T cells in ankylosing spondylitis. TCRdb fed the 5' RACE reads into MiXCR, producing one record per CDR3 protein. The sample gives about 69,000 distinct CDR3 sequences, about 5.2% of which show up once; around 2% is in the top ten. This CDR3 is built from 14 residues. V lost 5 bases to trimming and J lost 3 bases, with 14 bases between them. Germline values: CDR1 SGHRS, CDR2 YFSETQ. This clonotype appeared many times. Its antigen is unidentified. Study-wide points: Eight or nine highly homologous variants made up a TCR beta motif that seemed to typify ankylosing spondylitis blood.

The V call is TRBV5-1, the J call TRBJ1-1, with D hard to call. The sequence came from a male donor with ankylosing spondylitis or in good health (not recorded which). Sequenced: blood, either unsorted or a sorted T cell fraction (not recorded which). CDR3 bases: TGCGCCAGCAGGGCTACAGCGTCGGACACTGAAGCTTTCTTT. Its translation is CASRATASDTEAFF.